This TCR beta chain was observed in a study of T cell repertoires in cytomegalovirus infection. Study-wide context: Carrying CMV and the relevant HLA type showed in public TCR beta signatures.

Study findings and constraints: Within the response measured ex vivo, HLA-C-restricted CMV-specific TCR beta clonotypes were dominant.

Germline V gives CDR1 SGHVS, CDR2 FNYEAQ. This CDR3 is built from 18 residues. The V segment lost 1 base and the J segment 0 bases; nucleotides outside the gene matches: 6. This clonotype was observed a handful of times. Its antigen is undetermined. TCRdb re-called the reads with MiXCR, one entry per CDR3 protein. The repertoire consists of hundreds of thousands of distinct CDR3 sequences, with less than 25% occurring once and the leading ten covering around 7.6%. The chain recombines TRBV7-6 with TRBJ2-1; 10 positions agree with TRBD2. The TCR comes from a human donor in good health (CMV status not recorded). Some clones in this sample may be carry-over from other donors' samples. Sequencing was done on a sample of CD8+ T cells from PBMCs. CDR3 DNA sequence: TGTGCCAGCAGCTTAGGTAGCGGGGGGCCCGACTCCTACAATGAGCAGTTCTTC. Amino acids: CASSLGSGGPDSYNEQFF.